The entry that follows covers one T cell receptor (beta chain) sequence. What it recognizes is unknown. Germline loops: CDR1 SGHVT, CDR2 SQSDAQ. V gave up 5 bases and J gave up 6 bases; unmatched junction bases: 7. The CDR3 covers 13 residues. This sample stems from a study of beta chain features in type 1 diabetes. Expressed TCRB transcripts were sequenced, since all the RNA that had been isolated was reverse transcribed. Naive, central memory and regulatory T cell samples came to a mean of approximately 4 million reads. This table comes from immunoSEQ multiplex PCR, and its TCRdb copy is limited to in-frame clones, with some not included. The table lists around 690,000 clones, roughly 12% of them singletons. Study-wide points: People with Type 1 diabetes carried modestly yet significantly shorter TCRB CDR3s in all four CD4+ subsets.

The sequence derives from a man aged 25 to 40 with type 1 diabetes. The sample comprised naive CD4+ T cells from blood. This chain uses TRBV7-4 with TRBJ2-7, with 7 bases lining up with TRBD1. CDR3 coding DNA: TGTGCCAGCAGCCCCAGACAGGGAAGCGAGCAGTACTTC. Amino acid sequence: CASSPRQGSEQYF. The variable domain in full, with the rest retrieved from reference TRBV7-4 and TRBJ2-7, is GAGVSQSPRYKVAKRGRDVALRCDSISGHVTLYWYRQTLGQGSEVLTYSQSDAQRDKSGRPSGRFSAERPERSVSTLKIQRTEQGDSAVYLCASSPRQGSEQYFGPGTRLTVT.